This TCR beta chain appears in the sequencing data of a study of T cell responses to AZD1222 COVID-19 vaccine (dated by TCRdb to about 2021). Regarding the complete study: A total of 230 to 250 trial participants underwent TCR sequencing, of whom around 210 had received two doses of AZD1222 and around 25 had received two doses of the MenACWY control vaccine. Trial participants were enrolled by age into subgroups of 18-55, 56-69 and 70-plus years, and 148, 28 and 57 TCR-sequenced participants, respectively, were included in these subgroups.

On the study overall, not on this receptor specifically: Participants were mostly white British and included more females than males, and it was suggested by the authors that clonal diversity may have been underestimated. Conclusions about previously exposed vaccinees were limited because only a handful of AZD1222 recipients were SARS-CoV-2 seropositive at baseline. Reportedly, almost half of the unique spike-specific TCRs recognized epitopes lying outside the regions that are mutated in the B.1.351 and B.1.1.7 variants. In the small 56-69-year group, the increase in depth fell short of significance, most likely because of low power. Spike-specific TCR breadth and depth rose significantly after two AZD1222 doses compared with day 0 and with MenACWY recipients. No day 14 peak-response samples were available, so repertoires were characterized only after the peak T cell response. The vaccine-associated CD4 TCRs covered the entire spike protein, and the dominant responses fell in regions 160-218 and 743-854.

Reading the label with the study, this specimen's time point is: about 28 days (+/-7) after the second vaccine dose. The intended sense of this specimen's treatment or condition label: meningococcal conjugate vaccine given as trial control. Vaccinee samples came from UK trials COV001 and COV002, including a single-blind randomized controlled phase 2/3 trial of AZD1222 (ChAdOx1 nCoV-19) in healthy adults. For TCRbeta chain sequencing, PBMC samples from trial participants were taken at day 0 and at day 28 after the second dose. As concerns this clone: The specificity of this receptor is unknown. Nothing much larger sits one base from this clone, and base qualities are not available.

The CDR3 regions of human TCRbeta chains were analyzed by immunosequencing. As for how the authors treated the data: TCRs in the repertoires were matched against a reference library of SARS-CoV-2-specific TCRs that had been generated with the MIRA antigen-specificity platform. Breadth was defined as the fraction of unique TCRs that were SARS-CoV-2-associated. Depth was defined as the fraction of total T cells that were SARS-CoV-2-associated. Each spike-specific TCR was assigned to its reactive spike region and to a CD4 or CD8 class using the MIRA data. Log10-transformed breadth and depth values were compared by one-way ANOVA with Sidak's multiple comparisons tests. The source is immuneACCESS, and TCRdb retained only in-frame sequences with V and J called. Part of the clones is not carried over; for the studies checked, unresolved V genes explain less than half of this, and the remainder is unexplained. That table gives V, J and clone size, and the DNA gave D and trimming. The sample records 130,000 or so clones, roughly 90% of which are singletons. The top ten clones comprise 3.5% to 4.5% of the sample.

The CDR3 covers 15 residues, taking in both the cysteine and the phenylalanine. Kept here is only the CDR3 DNA, which spans 45 bases and is read in frame from base 1. CDR1 and CDR2, per the germline V gene (reference sequence), are SEHNR and FQNEAQ. The junction shows trimming of 6 bases on V and 1 base on J, and the gene matches do not reach 7 bases of it. The TCR sequence derives from an adult who received the MenACWY meningococcal vaccine as a control. The sequencing used peripheral blood, collected 28 days after the second dose of the MenACWY control vaccine. Recombination linked TRBV7-9 to TRBJ2-3; TRBD2 lines up with 7 middle nucleotides. DNA sequence: TGTGCCAGCAGGCAAAATCGGGGGGGCACAGATACGCAGTATTTT. The resulting protein is CASRQNRGGTDTQYF.